Described below is a single T cell receptor (beta chain) sequence and its context. The sample belongs to a study of blood T cell repertoires in COVID-19. Germline V gene data show CDR1 as SEHNR and CDR2 as FQNEAQ (reference sequence). Trimming left V 4 bases short and J 1 base short, with 11 bases between. The CDR3 spans 14 residues. Sequencing used immunoSEQ multiplex PCR; TCRdb keeps in-frame clones, though not all of them. The sample holds about 29,000 clones; 80% to 85% are singletons and the top ten take 7.5% to 10%. V usage is TRBV7-9 and J usage is TRBJ2-7; no reliable D call. The TCR was taken from an elderly man with active COVID-19. Specimen: peripheral blood. The CDR3, as DNA: TGTGCCAGCAGCTCTGACACGGAATCCTACGAGCAGTACTTC. It codes for CASSSDTESYEQYF.